The T cell receptor (beta chain) under discussion was sequenced for a study of T cells after yellow fever vaccination. This clonotype has a handful of counts. Antigen unknown. Broader study findings: Clonotype sharing between CD4 and CD8 compartments was small. Most clones from primary vaccination were detected again post-booster (around 96% CD4, about 88% CD8). FACS-sorted repertoires could contain abundant clonotypes contaminating from the bulk population.

As TCR cDNA was made by 5'RACE template switching, a universal primer site and UMIs were added. TCRdb itself ran the 5' RACE reads through MiXCR, one entry per CDR3 protein. The data contain about 580,000 distinct CDR3 sequences, about a sixth of them singletons. The CDR3 has 14 residues. Between the trimmed V and J ends, which lost 1 base and 4 bases, there was a span of 7 bases. Germline V gene sequence: CDR1 LGHNA, CDR2 YNFKEQ. This material consisted of PBMCs, taken around 5 days after the first yellow fever vaccination. The TCR originated in a man aged 18-30 years who received the YFV17D yellow fever vaccine. The rearrangement joins TRBV4-2 to TRBJ2-2; TRBD1 is a possible D gene (5 bases). The CDR3 loop reads CASSQGGLTGELFF. The CDR3 nucleotides are TGTGCCAGCAGCCAAGGGGGCCTCACCGGGGAGCTGTTTTTT.